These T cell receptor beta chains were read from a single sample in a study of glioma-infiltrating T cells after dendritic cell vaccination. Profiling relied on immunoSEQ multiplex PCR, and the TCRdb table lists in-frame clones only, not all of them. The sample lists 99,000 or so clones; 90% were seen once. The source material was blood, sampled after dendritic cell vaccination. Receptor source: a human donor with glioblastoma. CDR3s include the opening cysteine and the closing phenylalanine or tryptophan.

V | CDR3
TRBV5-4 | CASSLVATSGSSEQFF
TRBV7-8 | CASSLVTGVGEPQHF
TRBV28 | CASSRGGTGELFF
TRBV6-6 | CASSYYTSSEAFF
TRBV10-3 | CAIGRGTQNTEAFF
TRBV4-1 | CASSLSGATTNEKLFF
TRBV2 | CASSAPQENPYEQYF
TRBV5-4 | CASSARGTGIYEQYF
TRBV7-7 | CASSYGQGPLFKLFF
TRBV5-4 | CASSRPGAAYGYTF
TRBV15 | CATSRDRLGASSYEQYF
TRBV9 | CASSGGTASTDTQYF
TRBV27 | CASSSLQGAMTEAFF
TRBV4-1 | CASSRAYGQGSPEAFF
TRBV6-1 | CASSDLAGGTDTQYF
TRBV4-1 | CASSQGTGGGEQFF
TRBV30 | CASVDRGSSPLHF
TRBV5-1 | CASSEGQGSNQPQHF
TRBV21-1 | CASSKDRGGTYEQYF
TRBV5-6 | CASSWLAGGPSDTQYF
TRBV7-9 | CASSLTGGRGWNTEAFF
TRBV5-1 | CASSFGGTGSYEQYF
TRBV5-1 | CASSTGSQPQHF
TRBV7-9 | CASSERMNTEAFF
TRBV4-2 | CASSQDQQGVEAFF
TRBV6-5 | CASSYDPDADSPLHF
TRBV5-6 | CASMPRVVGTQYF
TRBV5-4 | CASSSRQGETQYF
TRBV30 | CAWSGQGNEKLFF
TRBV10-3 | CAISEGVSNQPQHF
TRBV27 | CASREGQGVMNTEAFF
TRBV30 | CAWERSYNEQFF
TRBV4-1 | CASSPQAGGGPYEQYF
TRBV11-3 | CASSSGLAGEETQYF
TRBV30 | CAWSVGSANEQFF
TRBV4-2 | CASSRTSGGTYEQYF
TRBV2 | CASSEVQGSNQPQHF
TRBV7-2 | CASSQGLAGGTQYF
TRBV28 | CASRRTSGRPGTQYF
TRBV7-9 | CASSLGPRQPQHF
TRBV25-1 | CASSPLGTSGVNEQFF
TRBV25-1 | CASSDLTAGETQYF
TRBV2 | CASNRESSYNSPLHF
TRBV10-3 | CAITDRVQETQYF
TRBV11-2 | CASSLGPGYEQYF
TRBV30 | CAWGGTQETQYF
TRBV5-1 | CASSNLDRRNTGELFF
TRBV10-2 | CASSSSGSYEQYF
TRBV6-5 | CASSRAGGEQYF